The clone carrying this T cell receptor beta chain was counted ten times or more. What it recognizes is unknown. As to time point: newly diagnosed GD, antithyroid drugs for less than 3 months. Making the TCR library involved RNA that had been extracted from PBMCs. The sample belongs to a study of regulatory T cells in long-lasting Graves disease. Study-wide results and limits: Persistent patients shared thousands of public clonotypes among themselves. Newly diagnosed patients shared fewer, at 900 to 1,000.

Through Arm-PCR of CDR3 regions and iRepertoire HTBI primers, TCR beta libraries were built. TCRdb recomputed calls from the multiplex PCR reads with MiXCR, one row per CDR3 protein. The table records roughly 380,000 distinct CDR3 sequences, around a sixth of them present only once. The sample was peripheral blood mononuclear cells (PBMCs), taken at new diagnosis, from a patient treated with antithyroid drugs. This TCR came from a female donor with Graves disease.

The CDR3 sequence: CASIARWGGDNSEAFF. CDR3 nucleotides: TGTGCCAGCATCGCGCGCTGGGGGGGCGACAACTCTGAAGCTTTCTTT. The gene calls are TRBV12-3 or TRBV12-4 and TRBJ1-1; tentative D call: TRBD1 (6 bases). The CDR3 covers 16 residues. The V and J ends lost 7 bases and 6 bases respectively, with 24 bases between them.